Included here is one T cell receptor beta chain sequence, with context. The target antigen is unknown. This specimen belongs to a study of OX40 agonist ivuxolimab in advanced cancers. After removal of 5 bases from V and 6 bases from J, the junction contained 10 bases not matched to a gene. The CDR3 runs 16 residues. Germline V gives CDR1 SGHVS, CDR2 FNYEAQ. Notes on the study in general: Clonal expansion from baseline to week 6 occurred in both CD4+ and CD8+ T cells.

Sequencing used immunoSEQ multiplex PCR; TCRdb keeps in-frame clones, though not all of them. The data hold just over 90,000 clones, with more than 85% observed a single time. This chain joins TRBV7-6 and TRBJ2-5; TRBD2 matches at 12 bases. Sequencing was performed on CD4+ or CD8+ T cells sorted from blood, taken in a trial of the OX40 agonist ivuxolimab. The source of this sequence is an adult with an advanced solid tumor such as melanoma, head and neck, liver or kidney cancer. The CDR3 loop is CASSPGLAGQRQTQYF. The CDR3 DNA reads TGTGCCAGCAGCCCCGGACTAGCGGGACAGAGGCAGACCCAGTACTTC.